Listed here are 18 T cell receptor beta chains from one sample, sequenced in a study of blood T cells in healthy people across ages. The authors ran a second PCR of 7 to 11 cycles using a sample-barcoded 5' primer and a J-beta primer mix. A single record per CDR3 protein comes from TCRdb applying MiXCR to the 5' RACE reads. Among over a million distinct CDR3 sequences, 25% were seen once, and the ten largest hold around 0.75%. The data were also submitted as part of a second study, on T cells of mothers and their children.

The specimen sequenced was blood. The receptors derive from a girl aged 2-10 years in good health.

The chain combines TRBV6-6 with TRBJ2-4; D gene uncertain. V lost 7 bases, J lost 5 bases, and 12 bases lay in between. CDR1 MNHNY and CDR2 SVGAGI come from the germline V gene (reference sequence). The CDR3 is made up of 13 amino acids. The CDR3 region has the DNA TGTGCCAGCATGGCGAGAAACCAAAACATTCAGTACTTC. Protein sequence: CASMARNQNIQYF.

The chain links TRBV20-1 to TRBJ2-7; 9 bases are shared with TRBD1. CDR3 length: 13 amino acids. The V gene's germline CDR1 is DFQATT and CDR2 SNEGSKA (reference sequence). V trimming: 6 bases; J trimming: 2 bases; junction bases outside the gene matches: 5. The CDR3 region is CSARDRVTYEQYF. CDR3 nucleotides: TGCAGTGCGCGGGACAGGGTGACCTACGAGCAGTACTTC.

This clonotype was seen a handful of times. The V call is TRBV28, the J call TRBJ2-4; TRBD1 matches at 8 bases. Germline V CDR1 and CDR2: MDHEN, SYDVKM. The CDR3 spans 17 residues. V trimming: 4 bases; J trimming: 2 bases; junction bases outside the gene matches: 10. DNA of the CDR3: TGTGCCAGCAGTTCCCCTTGGACAGGGATCTCCAAAAACATTCAGTACTTC. It encodes CASSSPWTGISKNIQYF.

The gene calls are TRBV20-1 and TRBJ2-1, with 12 bases fitting TRBD2. V dropped 4 bases and J dropped 4; count of bases not matched to a gene: 5. The CDR3 runs 15 residues. CDR1 and CDR2 (germline): DFQATT, SNEGSKA (reference sequence). The chain's CDR3 is CSAILAGGFYNEQFF. In DNA form, the CDR3 reads TGCAGTGCTATACTAGCGGGGGGATTTTACAATGAGCAGTTCTTC.

This clonotype was detected a few times. DNA for the CDR3: TGTGCCAGCAGCCAAGCCCCAGGCGTTTGGAGCTCTGGGGCCAACGTCCTGACTTTC. Protein: CASSQAPGVWSSGANVLTF. The chain carries TRBV14 and TRBJ2-6; D call uncertain. Trimming shortened V by 1 base and J by 0 bases, and 16 bases separated the two germline ends. The germline CDR1 and CDR2 sequences are SGHDN and FVKESK. CDR3 length: 19 residues. Supplemented by reference TRBV14 and TRBJ2-6, the full variable domain reads EAGVTQFPSHSVIEKGQTVTLRCDPISGHDNLYWYRRVMGKEIKFLLHFVKESKQDESGMPNNRFLAERTGGTYSTLKVQPAELEDSGVYFCASSQAPGVWSSGANVLTFGAGSRLTVL.

The DNA of the CDR3 is TGCGCCAGCAGCTTGAATCGGGGAGGCTCCTACGAGCAGTACTTC. Translation: CASSLNRGGSYEQYF. The chain employs TRBV5-1 and TRBJ2-5; a possible D gene is TRBD2 (6 bases). The end of the DNA is better explained by TRBJ2-7, so the J call may be wrong. Germline lookup yields CDR1 SGHRS and CDR2 YFSETQ. The CDR3 is made up of 15 amino acids.

The chain carries TRBV21-1 and TRBJ2-5; TRBD1 is taken as the D call from the table, unchecked against the DNA. TRBV21-1 constitutes a pseudogene. There are 18 residues in the CDR3. In DNA form, the CDR3 reads TGTGCCAGCAGCAAAGATTCCCCCGGTGCAGATCACCAAGAGACCCAGTACTTC. It translates to CASSKDSPGADHQETQYF.

The sample holds one count of this clonotype. The chain combines TRBV2 with TRBJ2-5, with a weak D call TRBD2 (5 bases). The last part of the DNA fits TRBJ2-7 better; the J call may be wrong. Germline V gene sequence: CDR1 SNHLY, CDR2 FYNNEI. The CDR3 is 14 residues long. CDR3 in amino acids: CASNLRGPSYEQYF. The CDR3 DNA sequence: TGTGCCAGCAACCTGAGAGGGCCCTCCTACGAGCAGTACTTC.

The chain recombines TRBV29-1 with TRBJ2-3, with D maybe TRBD1 (5 bases). CDR3 length: 12 residues. V was shortened by 6 bases and J by 5 bases, with 12 bases between the two germline ends. Germline assignment: CDR1 SQVTM and CDR2 ANQGSEA. CDR3 sequence: CSVPITGDTQYF. The DNA for the CDR3 is TGCAGCGTCCCAATAACAGGAGATACGCAGTATTTT.

This clonotype was counted between two and nine times. One junction end does not reproduce the germline sequence, and a read error may be involved. The chain is built from TRBV11-2 and TRBJ2-5; TRBD2 matches at 7 bases. This CDR3 has 12 residues. Germline assignment: CDR1 SGHAT and CDR2 FQNNGV. This CDR3 is CASSLVSGGKFF. CDR3 sequence (DNA): TGTGCCAGCAGCTTAGTCTCCGGGGGGAAGTTCTTC.

The chain recombines TRBV12-3 or TRBV12-4 with TRBJ1-2; 9 positions agree with TRBD1. The CDR3 length is 15 residues. With V trimmed by 3 bases and J by 1 base, 3 bases remained unmatched. The CDR3: CASSFGDRDNYGYTF. CDR3 coding DNA: TGTGCCAGCAGTTTTGGGGACAGGGATAACTATGGCTACACCTTC.

Turning to this clonotype: A junction boundary mismatches the germline segment, possibly from a read error. This sequence joins TRBV12-3 or TRBV12-4 and TRBJ2-7; 8 bases are a match to TRBD1. The CDR3 has 17 residues. As DNA, the CDR3 is TGTGGCAGCAGTTCGGGGACAGGAGATGGGACTTTATACGAGCAGTACTTC. Residues: CGSSSGTGDGTLYEQYF.

This clonotype was seen a few times. CDR3 in amino acids: CASSQESRSPLHF. The CDR3 bases are TGCGCCAGCAGCCAAGAGTCAAGGTCACCCCTCCACTTT. This chain joins TRBV4-3 and TRBJ1-6; D gene uncertain. With 0 bases removed from V and 10 bases from J, the gap between germline ends came to 7 bases. CDR1 LGHNA and CDR2 YSLEER come from the germline V gene. The CDR3 sequence is 13 residues long.

This sequence joins TRBV5-1 and TRBJ1-2; unclear D gene. The length of the CDR3 is 15 residues. V was shortened by 7 bases and J by 6 bases, with 22 bases between the two germline ends. Germline values: CDR1 SGHRS, CDR2 YFSETQ. CDR3 amino acids: CASGPREGSFNGYTF. The CDR3, as DNA: TGCGCCAGCGGCCCGAGGGAGGGTTCCTTCAATGGCTACACCTTC.

The chain has TRBV4-2 and TRBJ2-7; no definite D call. The CDR3 consists of 15 residues. Trimming shortened V by 1 base and J by 0 bases, and 10 bases separated the two germline ends. CDR1 is LGHNA and CDR2 is YNFKEQ in the germline V gene. The CDR3 protein is CASSQGSDISYEQYF. DNA for the CDR3: TGTGCCAGCAGCCAAGGATCAGATATCTCCTACGAGCAGTACTTC.

The sample holds a few counts of this clonotype. The rearrangement joins TRBV10-3 to TRBJ2-5, with a weak D call TRBD1 (6 bases). Germline V gene lookup returns CDR1 ENHRY and CDR2 SYGVKD. Trimming cost V 3 bases and J 11 bases, with 19 bases left between them. The CDR3 runs to 14 residues. CDR3 in DNA: TGTGCCATCAGTGAAGGGGACACAGGTGTTAAGCAGTACTTC. Protein: CAISEGDTGVKQYF.

V gene TRBV6-5 combines with J gene TRBJ2-5; a weak D match, TRBD1 (6 bases). The CDR3 loop spans 14 amino acids. Germline V lookup: CDR1 MNHEY, CDR2 SVGAGI. Trimming pared 10 bases from V and 9 bases from J, leaving 24 bases between. DNA for the CDR3: TGTGCCACCACGAGGGGGAGCGTCTCAGGGTCCCAGTACTTC. Its protein is CATTRGSVSGSQYF.

This clonotype was detected only a few times. The J gene is TRBJ2-7, the V gene TRBV29-1, with 7 nucleotides matching TRBD1. The tail of the sequence fits TRBJ2-5 better, so the J call may be wrong. CDR3 length equals 12 residues. Germline V CDR1 and CDR2: SQVTM, ANQGSEA. This chain's CDR3 is CSVDDREETQYF. DNA of the CDR3: TGCAGCGTTGACGACAGGGAAGAGACCCAGTACTTC.